This T cell receptor (beta chain) was obtained from a study of T-cell reconstitution after alpha-beta-depleted transplantation in children. Unique molecular identifiers were incorporated during preparation of the TCRbeta library. Using its own MiXCR run on the PCR reads, TCRdb lists one record per CDR3 protein. The sample contains hundreds of thousands of distinct CDR3 sequences, approximately 12% of which appear only once. In its sample, this clonotype was seen a few times. The sample was PBMCs from the stem cell graft donor, taken from the stem cell graft. The clonotype was recovered from a human donor who donated a stem cell graft to a child with combined immunodeficiency.

CDR3 nucleotide sequence: TGCGCCAGCGCTGAGGACAGGGGGCGACGTGGTGGCTACACCTTC. This gives the protein CASAEDRGRRGGYTF. The chain links TRBV4-3 to TRBJ1-2; TRBD1 matches at 11 bases. In germline, CDR1 is LGHNA, CDR2 YSLEER. CDR3 length equals 15 residues. V lost 8 bases, J lost 7 bases, and 12 bases stayed unmatched.